This TCR beta chain is from a study of kidney transplant recipient with SARS-CoV-2 infection. Each CDR3 protein is one row after TCRdb ran MiXCR on the reads. The sample holds about 240,000 distinct CDR3 sequences; around 30% are singletons and the top ten take around 7.8%. As for this clonotype: A much bigger clone sits one base away, suggesting this may be a read error.

The CDR3 has 17 amino acids. The germline V and J ends were trimmed by 5 bases and 4 bases, with 23 bases remaining between them. The germline CDR1 and CDR2 sequences are SGHVS and FNYEAQ. The sequencing used a blood sample, collected at baseline and on roughly day 110 from a kidney transplant recipient. The chain employs TRBV7-6 and TRBJ1-2; D gene ambiguous. The receptor was isolated from a male patient younger than 45 who had COVID-19 and was a kidney transplant recipient. Some T cells may be provided by the graft donor. CDR3 DNA: TGTGCCAGCAGCAATTCGCGTAAATCTCGAAAGACCTATGGCTACACCTTC. Its protein product is CASSNSRKSRKTYGYTF.